A selection of T cell receptor beta chains follows, all from one sample in a study of low-dose radiotherapy and immunotherapy resistance in tumors. TCRdb used MiXCR to reprocess the reads, holding one entry per CDR3 protein. The profile covers some 46,000 distinct CDR3 sequences, with 25% to 30% appearing a single time and around a tenth taken by the ten largest. The starting material was PBMCs, obtained after low-dose radiotherapy plus immunotherapy. The source is a male donor with prostate cancer. Each CDR3 is given with its conserved first and last residue. The D gene is left open where the match is weak. The size of a clone is reported for some rows only, either as once, few or many, or as a class for expanded clones.

NA TRBD2 TRBJ2-5 TRBV2 CASSLRTSGQETQYF TGTGCCAGCAGCCTTAGGACTAGCGGACAAGAGACCCAGTACTTC
NA NA TRBJ2-7 TRBV6-2/TRBV6-3 CASSDGLGAYNEQYF TGTGCCAGCAGTGACGGTCTAGGGGCCTACAATGAGCAGTACTTC
many NA TRBJ2-2 TRBV20-1 CSARGSSGLLTGELFF TGCAGTGCTAGAGGGTCCAGCGGGCTCCTTACCGGGGAGCTGTTTTTT
NA NA TRBJ2-7 TRBV5-5 CASSLTFSYEQYF TGTGCCAGCAGCTTAACATTTTCCTACGAGCAGTACTTC
many NA TRBJ2-6 TRBV7-8 CASSLAGLSGANVLTF TGTGCCAGCAGCTTAGCCGGCCTCTCTGGGGCCAACGTCCTGACTTTC
NA TRBD2 TRBJ2-7 TRBV30 CAWSVPSGRSEQYF TGTGCCTGGAGTGTACCCAGCGGGAGATCCGAGCAGTACTTC
many NA TRBJ2-1 TRBV6-2/TRBV6-3 CATAPGHSSYNEQFF TGTGCCACAGCCCCGGGGCATAGCTCCTACAATGAGCAGTTCTTC
many TRBD2 TRBJ2-3 TRBV3-1 CASSQGSAGGLDTQYF TGTGCCAGCAGCCAAGGGTCAGCGGGGGGCCTCGACACGCAGTATTTT
medium-sized TRBD1 TRBJ2-7 TRBV29-1 CSCFRGGNEQYF TGCAGCTGCTTTCGAGGGGGCAACGAGCAGTACTTC
many NA TRBJ2-7 TRBV5-1 CASSLERILDEQYF TGCGCCAGCAGCTTGGAGAGGATTCTCGACGAGCAGTACTTC
NA NA TRBJ2-1 TRBV6-2/TRBV6-3 CASSEFGAHVYNEQFF TGTGCCAGCAGTGAATTCGGGGCTCACGTCTACAATGAGCAGTTCTTC
many NA TRBJ1-5 TRBV19 CASKSGQGRNQPQHF TGTGCCAGTAAATCGGGGCAGGGCCGCAATCAGCCCCAGCATTTT
many NA TRBJ2-5 TRBV20-1 CSARYSQETQYF TGCAGTGCTAGATATAGCCAAGAGACCCAGTACTTC
many TRBD1 TRBJ1-5 TRBV19 CASSIGTAGGQPQHF TGTGCCAGTAGTATTGGGACAGCGGGAGGTCAGCCCCAGCATTTT
few NA TRBJ2-2 TRBV5-6 CASSLGWSTGELFF TGTGCCAGCAGCTTGGGGTGGAGTACCGGGGAGCTGTTTTTT
many TRBD2 TRBJ2-2 TRBV27 CASSGLAVTNTGELFF TGTGCCAGCAGTGGACTAGCGGTTACGAACACCGGGGAGCTGTTTTTT
many TRBD1 TRBJ2-3 TRBV28 CASSRATGVFADTQYF TGTGCCAGCAGTAGGGCGACAGGGGTATTTGCAGATACGCAGTATTTT
many TRBD1 TRBJ2-1 TRBV29-1 CSVDRVNNEQFF TGCAGCGTGGACAGGGTCAACAATGAGCAGTTCTTC
many NA TRBJ2-7 TRBV5-1 CASREGASYEQYF TGCGCCAGCAGAGAGGGAGCCTCCTACGAGCAGTACTTC
few NA TRBJ2-3 TRBV9 CASSVAGTQYF TGTGCCAGCAGCGTAGCAGGCACGCAGTATTTT
NA NA TRBJ2-3 TRBV10-3 CAISDGYTDTQYF TGTGCCATCAGTGACGGTTACACAGATACGCAGTATTTT
NA TRBD2 TRBJ2-4 TRBV3-1 CASSPLAGTANIQYF TGTGCCAGCAGTCCACTAGCGGGGACTGCAAACATTCAGTACTTC
NA NA TRBJ1-3 TRBV2 CASSEDSGGNTIYF TGTGCCAGCAGTGAAGACAGTGGTGGAAACACCATATATTTT